A single sample gave rise to the 19 T cell receptor beta chains below, sequenced in a study of blood T cell repertoires in COVID-19. Data came from immunoSEQ multiplex PCR; TCRdb stores just in-frame clones and leaves some out. The table includes roughly 270,000 clones, around 84% detected once. Sequenced material: PBMCs or T cells enriched from blood (not recorded which). Receptor source: a man aged 40-50 years who had been exposed to COVID-19.

This clone was seen just once. The chain couples TRBV18 to TRBJ1-6, with D unclear. Germline CDR1 KGHSH, CDR2 LQKENI. This CDR3 region has 12 residues. V was cut by 8 bases and J by 7 bases, with 9 bases left in between. The CDR3 spells CASAGQNSPLHF. For the CDR3, the DNA is TGTGCCAGCGCGGGTCAGAATTCACCCCTCCACTTT.

This clone appeared a single time. The rearrangement joins TRBV5-4 to TRBJ2-1; 7 bases match TRBD2. V lost 4 bases, J lost 5 bases, and 6 bases stayed unmatched. The germline V gene has CDR1 SGHNT and CDR2 YYREEE (reference sequence). The CDR3 consists of 14 residues. The CDR3 is CASSRGGSHNEQFF. CDR3 coding DNA: TGTGCCAGCAGCCGCGGCGGGAGCCACAATGAGCAGTTCTTC.

The J gene is TRBJ1-1, the V gene TRBV5-1; D is perhaps TRBD1 (6 bases). There are 14 residues in the CDR3. Looked up from germline, CDR1 is SGHRS and CDR2 is YFSETQ. V was cut by 4 bases and J by 5 bases, with 15 bases left in between. CDR3 sequence reads: CASSPSQGWTEAFF. CDR3 DNA: TGCGCCAGCAGCCCTTCACAGGGTTGGACTGAAGCTTTCTTT.

The CDR3 DNA sequence: TGCAGCGTTGCAGGTCTGTACCAAGAGACCCAGTACTTC. This codes for CSVAGLYQETQYF. The V gene is TRBV29-1, the J gene TRBJ2-5; D call uncertain. The CDR3 has 13 amino acids. Germline loops: CDR1 SQVTM, CDR2 ANQGSEA. V lost 4 bases and J lost 0, with 9 bases in between. Based on the CDR3 plus reference TRBV29-1 and TRBJ2-5, the full variable domain is SAVISQKPSRDICQRGTSLTIQCQVDSQVTMMFWYRQQPGQSLTLIATANQGSEATYESGFVIDKFPISRPNLTFSTLTVSNMSPEDSSIYLCSVAGLYQETQYFGPGTRLLVL.

V is TRBV12-3 or TRBV12-4 and J is TRBJ2-1, with a tentative D call TRBD1 (6 bases). Trimming took 4 bases from V and 9 from J, leaving 10 bases between them. The CDR3 contains 12 residues. The CDR3 reads CASSYRGIEQFF. The CDR3, as DNA: TGTGCCAGCAGTTATAGGGGGATTGAGCAGTTCTTC.

The genes are TRBV18 and TRBJ1-5; D remains ambiguous. The CDR3 totals 13 residues. V lost 3 bases and J 6 bases, leaving 9 bases between the germline ends. In germline, CDR1 is KGHSH, CDR2 LQKENI. CDR3 DNA sequence: TGTGCCAGCTCACCCGGAGAGGGTCAGCCCCAGCATTTT. It encodes CASSPGEGQPQHF.

This chain joins TRBV2 and TRBJ2-7, with 7 bases matching TRBD1. Germline V gene lookup returns CDR1 SNHLY and CDR2 FYNNEI. The V and J ends lost 6 bases and 2 bases, in that order; junction bases with no gene match: 7. CDR3 length: 14 amino acids. CDR3 in amino acids: CASRTGLPTYEQYF. CDR3 nucleotide sequence: TGTGCCAGCAGGACAGGGCTACCTACCTACGAGCAGTACTTC.

CDR3 amino acids: CASSRTSNGEQFF. The CDR3 DNA is TGTGCCAGCAGCAGAACTAGCAACGGTGAGCAGTTCTTC. The V gene is TRBV5-4, the J gene TRBJ2-1; tentative D call: TRBD2 (6 bases). V dropped 4 bases and J dropped 9 bases, with 14 bases sitting between them. Germline V gene sequence: CDR1 SGHNT, CDR2 YYREEE (reference sequence). There are 13 residues in the CDR3.

The chain combines TRBV6-5 with TRBJ1-1; the match to TRBD1 covers 7 bases. Germline loops: CDR1 MNHEY, CDR2 SVGAGI. The V gene end was trimmed by 7 bases and the J gene end by 6 bases; junction bases not matched to a gene: 11. The CDR3 has 14 amino acids. Here the CDR3 DNA reads TGTGCCAGCATGGACAGGCGGACTAGCCCTGAAGCTTTCTTT. This encodes CASMDRRTSPEAFF.

The chain has TRBV13 and TRBJ2-7, with no clear D. V was shortened by 2 bases and J by 3 bases, with 14 bases between the two germline ends. Germline V CDR1 and CDR2: PRHDT, FYEKMQ (reference sequence). The CDR3 covers 15 residues. The CDR3 DNA is TGTGCCAGCAGCTTACGGTCTCCTCGAGGCTACGAGCAGTACTTC. Residues: CASSLRSPRGYEQYF.

The chain joins TRBV30 to TRBJ1-5; the D gene is possibly TRBD1 (6 bases). The CDR3 covers 16 residues. V lost 0 bases and J lost 6, with 18 bases in between. The germline V gene encodes CDR1 GTSNPN and CDR2 SVGIG (reference sequence). CDR3 coding DNA: TGTGCCTGGAGTGTAAAAACAGGGAGAGCCTCTCAGCCCCAGCATTTT. Its protein is CAWSVKTGRASQPQHF.

The chain combines TRBV15 with TRBJ1-2; tentatively, D is TRBD1 (5 bases). V was pared by 3 bases and J by 8 bases, with 10 bases between. Germline CDR1 is LNHNV and CDR2 is YYDKDF (reference sequence). The CDR3 is 12 residues long. The CDR3 is CATSSGGGGYTF. In DNA, the CDR3 is TGTGCCACCAGCAGCGGGGGAGGGGGCTACACCTTC.

The chain recombines TRBV13 with TRBJ2-7, with D possibly being TRBD2 (6 bases). V lost 7 bases and J 0 bases, leaving 13 bases between the germline ends. The germline V gene has CDR1 PRHDT and CDR2 FYEKMQ (reference sequence). The CDR3 spans 14 residues. The CDR3 sequence is CASTQMTSSYEQYF. The CDR3 nucleotides read TGTGCCAGCACCCAAATGACTAGCTCCTACGAGCAGTACTTC. Together with reference TRBV13 and TRBJ2-7, the CDR3 gives the full variable domain: AAGVIQSPRHLIKEKRETATLKCYPIPRHDTVYWYQQGPGQDPQFLISFYEKMQSDKGSIPDRFSAQQFSDYHSELNMSSLELGDSALYFCASTQMTSSYEQYFGPGTRLTVT.

The chain joins TRBV7-9 to TRBJ2-3, with 10 nucleotides matching TRBD2. Germline CDR1 is SEHNR and CDR2 is FQNEAQ (reference sequence). The V gene end was trimmed by 1 base and the J gene end by 0 bases; junction bases not matched to a gene: 4. The CDR3 contains 17 residues. The CDR3 nucleotides read TGTGCCAGCAGCTTAGGGGCACTAGCGGGAAGCACAGATACGCAGTATTTT. Protein product: CASSLGALAGSTDTQYF.

This clone was counted once. The chain joins TRBV5-1 to TRBJ2-3; tentative D call: TRBD2 (5 bases). CDR1 SGHRS and CDR2 YFSETQ come from the germline V gene. The V and J ends lost 2 bases and 6 bases respectively, with 7 bases between them. The CDR3 totals 12 residues. CDR3: CASSLERDTQYF. In DNA, the CDR3 is TGCGCCAGCAGCTTAGAGCGGGATACGCAGTATTTT. The whole variable domain, filled in from reference TRBV5-1 and TRBJ2-3, reads KAGVTQTPRYLIKTRGQQVTLSCSPISGHRSVSWYQQTPGQGLQFLFEYFSETQRNKGNFPGRFSGRQFSNSRSEMNVSTLELGDSALYLCASSLERDTQYFGPGTRLTVL.

This chain links TRBV9 with TRBJ1-2, with no clear D. This CDR3 has 14 residues. From germline, CDR1 is SGDLS and CDR2 YYNGEE. Trimming removed 0 bases from V and 4 bases from J, with 10 bases in between. The CDR3 region has the DNA TGTGCCAGCAGCGTAGAGCGGGTGGGCTATGGCTACACCTTC. Its translation: CASSVERVGYGYTF.

The chain has TRBV27 and TRBJ2-1; 10 positions match TRBD2. The CDR3 is 16 residues long. The junction had 7 bases not matched to a gene; V was cut back by 4 bases and J by 4 bases. Germline loops: CDR1 MNHEY, CDR2 SMNVEV (reference sequence). The CDR3 spells CASSSLAGMKYNEQFF. DNA of the CDR3: TGTGCCAGCAGTTCACTAGCGGGAATGAAGTACAATGAGCAGTTCTTC.

The rearrangement uses TRBV7-9 and TRBJ2-1; D ambiguous. This CDR3 has 16 residues. Trimming left V 6 bases short and J 2 bases short, with 17 bases between. The germline V gene encodes CDR1 SEHNR and CDR2 FQNEAQ (reference sequence). The DNA for the CDR3 is TGTGCCAGCAGTCAAATGCCTGGCGGAACCTACAATGAGCAGTTCTTC. Its translation: CASSQMPGGTYNEQFF. Full variable domain (outside the CDR3, taken from reference TRBV7-9 and TRBJ2-1): DTGVSQNPRHKITKRGQNVTFRCDPISEHNRLYWYRQTLGQGPEFLTYFQNEAQLEKSRLLSDRFSAERPKGSFSTLEIQRTEQGDSAMYLCASSQMPGGTYNEQFFGPGTRLTVL.

The V call is TRBV5-1, the J call TRBJ2-3, with a weak D call TRBD2 (6 bases). Germline CDR1 reads SGHRS; CDR2 reads YFSETQ. The ends were cut back, 2 bases at V and 1 base at J, with 11 bases in the middle. The CDR3 contains 15 residues. The CDR3 is CASSLAVAGTDTQYF. As DNA, the CDR3 is TGCGCCAGCAGCTTAGCGGTAGCGGGCACAGATACGCAGTATTTT.